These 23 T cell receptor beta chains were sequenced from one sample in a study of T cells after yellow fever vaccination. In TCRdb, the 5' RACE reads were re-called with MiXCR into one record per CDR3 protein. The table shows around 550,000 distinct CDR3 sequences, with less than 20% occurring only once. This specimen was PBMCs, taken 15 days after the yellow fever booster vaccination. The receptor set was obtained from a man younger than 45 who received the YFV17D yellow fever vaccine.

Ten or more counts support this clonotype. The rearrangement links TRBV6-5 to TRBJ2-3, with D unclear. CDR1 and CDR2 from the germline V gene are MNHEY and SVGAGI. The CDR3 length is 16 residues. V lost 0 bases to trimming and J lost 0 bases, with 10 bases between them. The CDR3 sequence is CASSYSGGTSTDTQYF. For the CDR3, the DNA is TGTGCCAGCAGTTACTCAGGCGGAACTAGCACAGATACGCAGTATTTT.

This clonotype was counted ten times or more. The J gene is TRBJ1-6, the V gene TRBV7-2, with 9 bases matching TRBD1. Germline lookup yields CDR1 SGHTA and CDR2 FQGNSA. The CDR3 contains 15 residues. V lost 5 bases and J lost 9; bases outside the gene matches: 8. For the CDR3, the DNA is TGTGCCAGCAGCCAGACAGGGGGTACTCGTTCACCCCTCCACTTT. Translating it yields CASSQTGGTRSPLHF.

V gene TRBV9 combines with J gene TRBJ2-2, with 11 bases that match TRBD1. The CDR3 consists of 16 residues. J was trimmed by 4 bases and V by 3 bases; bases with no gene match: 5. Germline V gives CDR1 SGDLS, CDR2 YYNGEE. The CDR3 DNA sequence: TGTGCCAGCAGCGCCCCCGGGACAGGGGGCACCGGGGAGCTGTTTTTT. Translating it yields CASSAPGTGGTGELFF.

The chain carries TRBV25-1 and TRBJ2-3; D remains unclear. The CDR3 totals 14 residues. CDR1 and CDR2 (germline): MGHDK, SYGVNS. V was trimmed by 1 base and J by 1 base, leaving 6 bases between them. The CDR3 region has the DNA TGTGCCAGCAGTGAATGGGCAGGCACAGATACGCAGTATTTT. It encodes CASSEWAGTDTQYF.

In DNA, the CDR3 is TGTGCCAGCAGCCAAGAGGGCAGGGCAAACATTCAGTACTTC. Amino acids: CASSQEGRANIQYF. This chain links TRBV14 with TRBJ2-4, with D maybe TRBD1 (5 bases). V lost 0 bases to trimming and J lost 6 bases, with 9 bases between them. CDR1 and CDR2 (germline): SGHDN, FVKESK. The CDR3 loop spans 14 amino acids.

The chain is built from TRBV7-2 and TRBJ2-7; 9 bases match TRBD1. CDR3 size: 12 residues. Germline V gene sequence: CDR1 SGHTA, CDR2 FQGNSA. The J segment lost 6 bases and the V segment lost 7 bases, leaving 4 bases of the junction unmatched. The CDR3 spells CASNGQGTEQYF. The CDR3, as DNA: TGTGCCAGCAACGGACAGGGGACCGAGCAGTACTTC.

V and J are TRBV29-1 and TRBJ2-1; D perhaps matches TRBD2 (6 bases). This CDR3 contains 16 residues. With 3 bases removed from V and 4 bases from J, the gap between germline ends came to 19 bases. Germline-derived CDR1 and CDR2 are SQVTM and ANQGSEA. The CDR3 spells CSVDWVEGVRYNEQFF. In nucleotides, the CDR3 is TGCAGCGTTGACTGGGTGGAGGGAGTTCGGTACAATGAGCAGTTCTTC.

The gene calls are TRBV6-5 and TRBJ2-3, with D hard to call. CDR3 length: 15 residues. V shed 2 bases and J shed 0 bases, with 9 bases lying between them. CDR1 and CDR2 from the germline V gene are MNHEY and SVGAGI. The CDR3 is CASSYRWGSTDTQYF. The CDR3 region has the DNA TGTGCCAGCAGTTACCGTTGGGGAAGCACAGATACGCAGTATTTT.

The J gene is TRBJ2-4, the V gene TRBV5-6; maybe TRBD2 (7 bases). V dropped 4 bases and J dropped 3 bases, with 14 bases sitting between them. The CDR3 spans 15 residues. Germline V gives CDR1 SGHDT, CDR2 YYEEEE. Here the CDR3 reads CASSPRGGYKNIQYF. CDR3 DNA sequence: TGTGCCAGCAGCCCGAGGGGGGGGTACAAAAACATTCAGTACTTC.

CDR3 DNA: TGTGCCAGCAGTTTATTCCTAGGGCTAGCGGGACCTGACACCGGGGAGCTGTTTTTT. It translates to CASSLFLGLAGPDTGELFF. J is TRBJ2-2 and V is TRBV28; 9 nucleotides agree with TRBD2. The CDR3 length is 19 residues. CDR1 is MDHEN and CDR2 is SYDVKM in the germline V gene. After removal of 1 base from V and 3 bases from J, the junction contained 12 bases not matched to a gene.

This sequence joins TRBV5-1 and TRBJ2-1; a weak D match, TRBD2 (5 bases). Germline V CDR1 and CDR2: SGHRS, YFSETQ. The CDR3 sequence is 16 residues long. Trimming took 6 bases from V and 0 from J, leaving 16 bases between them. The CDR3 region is CASTQSTGSSYNEQFF. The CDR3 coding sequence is TGCGCCAGCACCCAGAGTACGGGAAGCTCCTACAATGAGCAGTTCTTC.

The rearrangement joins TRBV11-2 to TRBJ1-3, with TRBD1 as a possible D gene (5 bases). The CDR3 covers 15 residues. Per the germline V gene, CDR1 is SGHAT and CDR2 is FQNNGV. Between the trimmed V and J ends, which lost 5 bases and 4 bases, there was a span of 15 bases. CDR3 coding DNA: TGTGCCAGCAGCCACCTGACAGTTGGCGGAAACACCATATATTTT. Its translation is CASSHLTVGGNTIYF.

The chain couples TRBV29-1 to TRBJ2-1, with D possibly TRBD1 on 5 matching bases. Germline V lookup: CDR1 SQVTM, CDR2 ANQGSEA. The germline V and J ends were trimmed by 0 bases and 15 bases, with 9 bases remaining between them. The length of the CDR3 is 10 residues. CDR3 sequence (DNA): TGCAGCGTTGAAGATGCAGGGCGGTTCTTC. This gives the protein CSVEDAGRFF.

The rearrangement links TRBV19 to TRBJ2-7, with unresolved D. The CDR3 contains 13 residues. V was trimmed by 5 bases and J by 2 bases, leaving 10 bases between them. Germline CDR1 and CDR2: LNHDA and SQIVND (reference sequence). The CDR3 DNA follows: TGTGCCAGTAGTTATGGACCCGCCTACGAGCAGTACTTC. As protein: CASSYGPAYEQYF.

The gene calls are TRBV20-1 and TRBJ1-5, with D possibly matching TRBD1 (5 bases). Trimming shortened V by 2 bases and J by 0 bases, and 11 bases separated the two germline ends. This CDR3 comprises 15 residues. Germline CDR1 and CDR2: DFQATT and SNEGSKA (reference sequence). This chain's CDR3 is CSARSARDSNQPQHF. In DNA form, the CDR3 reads TGCAGTGCTAGATCCGCCAGGGATAGCAATCAGCCCCAGCATTTT.

The CDR3: CASSLGDYEKLFF. CDR3 DNA sequence: TGTGCCAGCAGCTTAGGGGATTATGAAAAACTGTTTTTT. The V and J genes are TRBV11-2 and TRBJ1-4, with D unclear. Trimming cost V 1 base and J 6 bases, with 6 bases left between them. The CDR3 runs 13 residues. Germline-derived CDR1 and CDR2 are SGHAT and FQNNGV. Full variable domain (outside the CDR3, taken from reference TRBV11-2 and TRBJ1-4): EAGVAQSPRYKIIEKRQSVAFWCNPISGHATLYWYQQILGQGPKLLIQFQNNGVVDDSQLPKDRFSAERLKGVDSTLKIQPAKLEDSAVYLCASSLGDYEKLFFGSGTQLSVL.

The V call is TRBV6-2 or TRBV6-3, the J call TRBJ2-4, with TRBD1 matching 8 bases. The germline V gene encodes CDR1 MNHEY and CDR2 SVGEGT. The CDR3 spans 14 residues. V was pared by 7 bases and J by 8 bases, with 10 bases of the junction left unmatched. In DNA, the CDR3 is TGTGCCAGCACTCAGGGGGCCTGGATCGACATTCAGTACTTC. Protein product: CASTQGAWIDIQYF.

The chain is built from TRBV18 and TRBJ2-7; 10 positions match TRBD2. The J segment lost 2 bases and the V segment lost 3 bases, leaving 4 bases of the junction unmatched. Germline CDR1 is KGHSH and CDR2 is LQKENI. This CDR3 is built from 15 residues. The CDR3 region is CASSPTTSGTYEQYF. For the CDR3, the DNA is TGTGCCAGCTCACCGACAACTAGCGGGACCTACGAGCAGTACTTC. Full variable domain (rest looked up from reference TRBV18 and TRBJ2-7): NAGVMQNPRHLVRRRGQEARLRCSPMKGHSHVYWYRQLPEEGLKFMVYLQKENIIDESGMPKERFSAEFPKEGPSILRIQQVVRGDSAAYFCASSPTTSGTYEQYFGPGTRLTVT.

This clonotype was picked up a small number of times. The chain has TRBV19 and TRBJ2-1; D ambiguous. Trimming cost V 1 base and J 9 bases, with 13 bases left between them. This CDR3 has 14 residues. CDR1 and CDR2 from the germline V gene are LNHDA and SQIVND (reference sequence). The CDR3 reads CASSIARGSSEQFF. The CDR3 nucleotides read TGTGCCAGTAGTATAGCTAGAGGTAGCAGTGAGCAGTTCTTC.

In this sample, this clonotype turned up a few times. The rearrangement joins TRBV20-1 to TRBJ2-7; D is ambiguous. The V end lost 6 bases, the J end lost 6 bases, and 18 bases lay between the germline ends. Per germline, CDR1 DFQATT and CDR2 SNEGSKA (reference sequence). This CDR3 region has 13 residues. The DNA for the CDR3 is TGCAGTGCCTCCAGAGTGTCTATGAGCGAGCAGTACTTC. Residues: CSASRVSMSEQYF.

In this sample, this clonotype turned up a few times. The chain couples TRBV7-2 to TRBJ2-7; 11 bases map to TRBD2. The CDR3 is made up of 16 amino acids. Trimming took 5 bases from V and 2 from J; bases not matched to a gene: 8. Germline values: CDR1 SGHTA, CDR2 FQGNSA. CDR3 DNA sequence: TGTGCCAGCAGCCAACTAGCGGGAGTAGGAGCCTACGAGCAGTACTTC. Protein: CASSQLAGVGAYEQYF.

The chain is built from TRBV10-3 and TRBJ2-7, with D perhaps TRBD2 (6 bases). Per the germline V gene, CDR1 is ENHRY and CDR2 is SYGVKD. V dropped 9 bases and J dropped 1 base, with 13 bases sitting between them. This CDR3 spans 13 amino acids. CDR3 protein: CAIGVSGSYEQYF. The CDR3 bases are TGTGCCATTGGGGTTAGCGGTTCCTACGAGCAGTACTTC.

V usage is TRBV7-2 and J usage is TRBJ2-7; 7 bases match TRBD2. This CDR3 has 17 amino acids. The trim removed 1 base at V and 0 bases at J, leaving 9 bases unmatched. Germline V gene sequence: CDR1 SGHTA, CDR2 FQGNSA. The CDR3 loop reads CASSLGPSGLSSYEQYF. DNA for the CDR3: TGTGCCAGCAGCTTAGGACCTAGCGGATTAAGCTCCTACGAGCAGTACTTC. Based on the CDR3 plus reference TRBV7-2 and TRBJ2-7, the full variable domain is GAGVSQSPSNKVTEKGKDVELRCDPISGHTALYWYRQSLGQGLEFLIYFQGNSAPDKSGLPSDRFSAERTGGSVSTLTIQRTQQEDSAVYLCASSLGPSGLSSYEQYFGPGTRLTVT.